This TCR beta chain was observed in a study of Ad26.COV2.S vaccination and SARS-CoV-2 variants. The germline CDR1 and CDR2 sequences are SNHLY and FYNNEI. The ends lost 6 bases at V and 3 bases at J; junction bases unmatched: 10. This CDR3 contains 15 residues. Repertoires were generated with immunoSEQ multiplex PCR, while TCRdb's copy carries only in-frame clones and drops some. Of around 320,000 clones listed, approximately 86% were seen once; the top ten hold approximately 2%. The treatment here: around 19 received Ad26.COV2.S at low or high dose, single or two shots; 5 received placebo; per-sample allocation not given. Sampling happened 63 days after the first vaccine or placebo injection.

Here the sequenced sample was peripheral blood, taken in a trial of Ad26.COV2.S vaccine versus placebo. This clonotype was sampled from a person aged 18 to 65 who received the Ad26.COV2.S COVID-19 vaccine or a placebo. The chain has TRBV2 and TRBJ1-2; 7 bases align to TRBD1. The CDR3 coding sequence is TGTGCCAGCAGCGTCCGGGACAGCTCCTACTATGGCTACACCTTC. It codes for CASSVRDSSYYGYTF.